This T cell receptor beta chain was retrieved from a study of blood T cell repertoires in COVID-19. Whole-study context: Samples came from the United States, Italy and Spain, spanning acute and convalescent COVID-19. Sources were T cells, B-cell-depleted T cells, or PBMCs; the material itself was cDNA or gDNA.

The authors' processing: Scientists estimated how many nucleated cells there were by amplifying reference gene primers. The data were produced by immunoSEQ multiplex PCR, yet TCRdb's version contains in-frame clones alone and is incomplete. V and J calls plus clone size are reproduced from that table; the DNA served to infer D and trimming. The table has roughly 140,000 clones, 80% seen once; the top ten hold around 3.4%. This clone was picked up a small number of times. The sequencing input was peripheral blood. The sequence was obtained from a man between 65 and 80 years old who had recovered from COVID-19.

CDR3 region: CSVEEGSGRLHEQYF. The CDR3 DNA reads as TGCAGCGTTGAAGAGGGTAGCGGGAGGCTCCACGAGCAGTACTTC. V and J are TRBV29-1 and TRBJ2-7; 10 bases agree with TRBD2. The CDR3 sequence is 15 residues long. Germline CDR1 is SQVTM and CDR2 is ANQGSEA. The J segment lost 5 bases and the V segment lost 0 bases, leaving 7 bases of the junction unmatched.